The rows below give T cell receptor beta chains drawn from one sample of a study of cytomegalovirus exposure and HLA in healthy donors. Profiled with immunoSEQ multiplex PCR; TCRdb holds only in-frame clones, not every one. The table shows roughly 240,000 clones, with about four fifths occurring only once. The sample consisted of PBMCs. These receptors were taken from a woman between 40 and 50 years old in good health and CMV-seropositive. The CDR3 runs from the conserved cysteine through the conserved F or W. Each record gives: J gene, V gene, D gene, clone size, CDR3 DNA, CDR3 protein. A D gene is named only where the DNA matches it firmly. Not all rows give a size; the values are once, few, many and, for expanded clones, a class.

TRBJ2-5	TRBV2	-	-	TGTGCCAGCAGTGAAAGAGCGACCACACAAGAGACCCAGTACTTC	CASSERATTQETQYF
TRBJ1-4	TRBV29-1	-	-	TGCAGCGTTGAGAGGGCCCAAAAACTGTTTTTT	CSVERAQKLFF
TRBJ1-1	TRBV19	TRBD1	-	TGTGCCAGTAGCGTCGACAGGGAGGCTGAAGCTTTCTTT	CASSVDREAEAFF
TRBJ2-7	TRBV9	TRBD1	-	TGTGCCAGCAGCTCGGGACAGGGGCCGCAATCCTACGAGCAGTACTTC	CASSSGQGPQSYEQYF
TRBJ1-2	TRBV19	-	-	TGTGCCAGTAGTTCCATGACACCAAACTATGGCTACACCTTC	CASSSMTPNYGYTF
TRBJ1-2	TRBV7-2	TRBD1	-	TGTGCCAGCAGCCCGGGACAGAACTATGGCTACACCTTC	CASSPGQNYGYTF
TRBJ1-2	TRBV10-1	TRBD1	-	TGCGCCAGCAGTTCCGGGACAGAGCCCTATGGCTACACCTTC	CASSSGTEPYGYTF
TRBJ2-2	TRBV5-1	-	-	TGCGCCAGCAGCCCCCAGGGCAACGGGGAGCTGTTTTTT	CASSPQGNGELFF
TRBJ2-7	TRBV5-1	TRBD1	-	TGCGCCAGCAGCCATGGACAGGGCCAGGGCCACGAGCAGTACTTC	CASSHGQGQGHEQYF
TRBJ2-1	TRBV19	TRBD1	-	TGTGCCAGTAGTCCCCTTCCTCGGGACAGGGGGCCCCGCGGCACCTACAATGAGCAGTTCTTC	CASSPLPRDRGPRGTYNEQFF
TRBJ2-7	TRBV7-9	-	-	TGTGCCAGCAGCTTCAGGGATCCCTTGTCCTACGAGCAGTACTTC	CASSFRDPLSYEQYF
TRBJ2-4	TRBV7-8	-	-	TGTGCCAGCAGCTTATTCGGCGGATCCGGCTCCTTAACTTTGAAAAACATTCAGTACTTC	CASSLFGGSGSLTLKNIQYF
TRBJ2-5	TRBV30	TRBD1	few	TGTGCCTGGCGGACAGGGGGCGCGAAGACCCAGTACTTC	CAWRTGGAKTQYF
TRBJ2-3	TRBV9	TRBD2	-	TGTGCCAGCAGCGCCGGGGGAGGGGCGCACACAGATACGCAGTATTTT	CASSAGGGAHTDTQYF
TRBJ2-5	TRBV6-5	TRBD1	-	TGTGCCAGCAGTTACTCGACAGGGGGCGAGACCCAGTACTTC	CASSYSTGGETQYF
TRBJ2-7	TRBV29-1	TRBD1	-	TGCAGCGTTGTCAAAACAGGGGGCTCGCCTGAGCAGTACTTC	CSVVKTGGSPEQYF
TRBJ1-1	TRBV29-1	TRBD1	-	TGCAGCACTTTGGGACAGGTTAACACTGAAGCTTTCTTT	CSTLGQVNTEAFF
TRBJ2-5	TRBV6-5	-	-	TGTGCCAGCCGGAGGACTAATCAAGAGACCCAGTACTTC	CASRRTNQETQYF
TRBJ1-4	TRBV19	-	-	TGTGCCAGTAGTTTAATCGGGAGAAGACTAAATGAAAAACTGTTTTTT	CASSLIGRRLNEKLFF
TRBJ1-1	TRBV25-1	-	-	TGTGCCAGCAGTGTAACAGGGGAAGCTTTCTTT	CASSVTGEAFF
TRBJ2-7	TRBV7-9	-	-	TGTGCCAGCAGCCACAACTCCTACGAGCAGTACTTC	CASSHNSYEQYF
TRBJ2-3	TRBV10-1	-	-	TGCGCCAGCAGTGAGCCCCTCGACCGGACAGCTAGCACAGATACGCAGTATTTT	CASSEPLDRTASTDTQYF
TRBJ1-5	TRBV30	-	-	TGTGCCTGGAGTGTGGGGGGGTATAGCAATCAGCCCCAGCATTTT	CAWSVGGYSNQPQHF
TRBJ1-2	TRBV30	TRBD1	-	TGTGCCTGGAGCCGACAGGGGGGCTATGGCTACACCTTC	CAWSRQGGYGYTF
TRBJ1-2	TRBV5-4	-	-	TGTGCCAGCAGCTTGGAGGGCCAGGGCTATGGCTACACCTTC	CASSLEGQGYGYTF
TRBJ1-3	TRBV5-1	TRBD1	once	TGCGCCAGCAGCCCCCGGGGACAGGGTAATGGAAACACCATATATTTT	CASSPRGQGNGNTIYF
TRBJ2-4	TRBV9	TRBD2	-	TGTGCCAGCAGCGTAGGAGCGGGAAACTCCCTAGCCAAAAACATTCAGTACTTC	CASSVGAGNSLAKNIQYF
TRBJ2-7	TRBV18	-	-	TGTGCCAGCTCACGATCGGCCTACGAGCAGTACTTC	CASSRSAYEQYF
TRBJ2-2	TRBV9	TRBD1	-	TGTGCCAGCAGCGACCGGTGGGACAGGGGGCATGTGAACACCGGGGAGCTGTTTTTT	CASSDRWDRGHVNTGELFF
TRBJ1-1	TRBV7-2	-	-	TGTGCCAGCAGCTTCCCGGAGGGATCCGCTGAAGCTTTCTTT	CASSFPEGSAEAFF
TRBJ2-1	TRBV5-4	-	-	TGTGCCAGCAGCTTGGCAGGGTCCTACAATGAGCAGTTCTTC	CASSLAGSYNEQFF
TRBJ2-1	TRBV10-3	-	-	TGTGCCATCAGTGAGTCGATGGCCAGCTCCTACAATGAGCAGTTCTTC	CAISESMASSYNEQFF
TRBJ2-7	TRBV10-3	-	-	TGTGCCATCAGCGAGGGGGGCTCCAGGTTACTTTTTCAGTACTTC	CAISEGGSRLLFQYF
TRBJ2-1	TRBV7-2	TRBD2	-	TGTGCCAGCAGTTACATAGCGGGGGGGAATAATGAGCAGTTCTTC	CASSYIAGGNNEQFF
TRBJ2-7	TRBV27	-	-	TGTGCCAGCAGTTATGAAACCCCAGGGCTCCACTCCTACGAGCAGTACTTC	CASSYETPGLHSYEQYF
TRBJ1-6	TRBV6-6	TRBD1	-	TGTGCCAGCAGTTACTCAGGGACAGGGCGTTCACCCCTCCACTTT	CASSYSGTGRSPLHF
TRBJ1-2	TRBV19	TRBD1	-	TGTGCCAGTAGTATTGGGCGGGACAGGGATGGCCACACCTTC	CASSIGRDRDGHTF